Given below is one T cell receptor (beta chain) in context. Its antigen is not known. The source of the sample is a study of T cell responses to AZD1222 COVID-19 vaccine. Study conclusions and caveats: In the spike-specific TCR repertoire, nearly half reportedly target unmutated variant regions. Donor demographics were predominantly white British with a female majority; clonal diversity may be underestimated. It was only five to seven AZD1222 recipients who were seropositive at baseline. An increase in Spike-specific TCR breadth and depth was observed after two AZD1222 doses.

This table comes from immunoSEQ multiplex PCR, and its TCRdb copy is limited to in-frame clones, with some not included. The top ten clones hold less than 5% of a sample with over 50,000 clones, roughly three quarters of them seen once. Trimming cost V 1 base and J 10 bases, with 20 bases left between them. The CDR3 sequence is 16 residues long. Germline values: CDR1 SGHVS, CDR2 FNYEAQ. The material was peripheral blood, obtained 28 days after the second AZD1222 dose. This clonotype was obtained from an adult who received the AZD1222 COVID-19 vaccine. The chain recombines TRBV7-6 with TRBJ2-1; a weak D match, TRBD2 (5 bases). CDR3 sequence (DNA): TGTGCCAGCAGCTTAGACCATAGCGCTAGCAGTGTCGAGCAGTTCTTC. This translates into CASSLDHSASSVEQFF.